This section outlines one TCR beta chain sequence together with its context. Its target is unknown. The sample originates from a study of shared clonotypes between healthy human individuals. The CDR3 contains 15 residues. Between the trimmed V and J ends, which lost 5 bases and 6 bases, there was a span of 20 bases. The germline V gene has CDR1 MDHEN and CDR2 SYDVKM. The sorted-subset replicate PCRs were given roughly 190 ng DNA, which is roughly 30,000 T cell genomes. Clones were read by immunoSEQ multiplex PCR, and TCRdb kept only the in-frame ones, dropping some. Here the sample spans about 660,000 clones, about 74% being singletons. General study points: Compared with memory subsets, naive subsets generally had larger estimated richness.

J is TRBJ2-7 and V is TRBV28, with D perhaps TRBD1 (6 bases). What was sequenced was memory CD4+ T cells sorted from blood. Sample subset: CD45RA-negative fraction. The sequence came from a woman aged 25-40 years in good health. For the CDR3, the DNA is TGTGCCAGCAGTGTTAAACAGGGTCCAAGGGTCGAGCAGTACTTC. Translated, it gives CASSVKQGPRVEQYF.